The clone carrying this TCR beta chain was recorded many times. Trimming at V came to 7 bases and at J to 3 bases, leaving 7 bases not matched to a gene. The length of the CDR3 is 14 residues. CDR1 is MNHNY, CDR2 SVGAGI, per germline (reference sequence). The data derive from a study of blood T cell repertoires in COVID-19. About the study: Collection of acute and convalescent COVID-19 samples took place in the United States, Italy and Spain. T cells, B-cell-depleted T cells, or PBMCs supplied cDNA or gDNA.

In the authors' workflow: Researchers report that nucleated cell counts were estimated from reference gene primer amplification. Profiling relied on immunoSEQ multiplex PCR, and the TCRdb table lists in-frame clones only, not all of them. That table gives V, J and clone size, and the DNA gave D and trimming. Here the sample spans some 290,000 clones, around 86% being singletons. Sequencing input: peripheral blood. The chain employs TRBV6-6 and TRBJ2-7; 9 bases fit TRBD2. The source is an older woman with active or convalescent COVID-19. The CDR3 DNA is TGTGCCAGCACCCTAGCGGGGTCTTTCTACGAGCAGTACTTC. Amino acid sequence: CASTLAGSFYEQYF.